These 16 T cell receptor beta chains originate from one sample sequenced in a study of blood T cell repertoires in COVID-19. Sequencing used immunoSEQ multiplex PCR; TCRdb keeps in-frame clones, though not all of them. The data hold more than 25,000 clones, with approximately 80% observed a single time. The sample was peripheral blood. The receptors derive from an older man with active COVID-19.

CDR3 region: CASSLKGSYEQYF. CDR3 bases: TGTGCCAGCAGCTTAAAGGGGTCCTACGAGCAGTACTTC. The chain has TRBV7-9 and TRBJ2-7; the D gene is possibly TRBD1 (5 bases). The CDR3 has 13 amino acids. The germline gives CDR1 SEHNR, CDR2 FQNEAQ (reference sequence). V was clipped by 2 bases and J by 1 base, with 6 bases between them.

This clone has just one count. The V call is TRBV5-6, the J call TRBJ2-5; D is possibly TRBD1 (6 bases). V was shortened by 4 bases and J by 4 bases, with 17 bases between the two germline ends. This CDR3 has 15 residues. In germline, CDR1 is SGHDT, CDR2 YYEEEE. The CDR3 is CASSKRFDRRETQYF. CDR3 coding DNA: TGTGCCAGCAGCAAAAGGTTTGACAGGCGAGAGACCCAGTACTTC. Variable domain in full (rest from reference TRBV5-6 and TRBJ2-5): DAGVTQSPTHLIKTRGQQVTLRCSPKSGHDTVSWYQQALGQGPQFIFQYYEEEERQRGNFPDRFSGHQFPNYSSELNVNALLLGDSALYLCASSKRFDRRETQYFGPGTRLLVL.

The chain has TRBV7-9 and TRBJ1-6, with D uncertain. Germline CDR1 reads SEHNR; CDR2 reads FQNEAQ (reference sequence). CDR3 size: 14 residues. V was shortened by 2 bases and J by 5 bases, with 7 bases between the two germline ends. The CDR3 DNA reads as TGTGCCAGCAGCTTAAGAGGAAATAATTCACCCCTCCACTTT. Translation gives CASSLRGNNSPLHF.

The chain combines TRBV29-1 with TRBJ2-1, with D tentatively TRBD1 (6 bases). Germline CDR1 and CDR2: SQVTM and ANQGSEA. The V and J ends lost 4 bases and 5 bases respectively, with 12 bases between them. This CDR3 region has 13 residues. CDR3 in amino acids: CSVGRQADNEQFF. The CDR3, as DNA: TGCAGCGTTGGGAGACAGGCCGACAATGAGCAGTTCTTC.

V is TRBV9 and J is TRBJ2-5; D unclear. Between the trimmed V and J ends, which lost 0 bases and 4 bases, there was a span of 10 bases. The CDR3 spans 14 residues. Looked up from germline, CDR1 is SGDLS and CDR2 is YYNGEE. DNA for the CDR3: TGTGCCAGCAGCGTAGTTGGCCGAGGAGAGACCCAGTACTTC. Translation gives CASSVVGRGETQYF. The full variable domain, completed using reference TRBV9 and TRBJ2-5, is DSGVTQTPKHLITATGQRVTLRCSPRSGDLSVYWYQQSLDQGLQFLIQYYNGEERAKGNILERFSAQQFPDLHSELNLSSLELGDSALYFCASSVVGRGETQYFGPGTRLLVL.

This clone has only one observation. The chain links TRBV6-6 to TRBJ2-7; weak D call: TRBD1 (6 bases). V was trimmed by 2 bases and J by 1 base, leaving 9 bases between them. CDR1 MNHNY and CDR2 SVGAGI come from the germline V gene (reference sequence). The CDR3 runs 14 residues. The DNA for the CDR3 is TGTGCCAGCAGTTACGAGGACAGATCCTACGAGCAGTACTTC. Translation gives CASSYEDRSYEQYF.

V usage is TRBV2 and J usage is TRBJ1-1; 9 bases are a match to TRBD1. The J segment lost 6 bases and the V segment lost 6 bases, leaving 5 bases of the junction unmatched. CDR1 SNHLY and CDR2 FYNNEI come from the germline V gene. The CDR3 is 13 amino acids. CDR3 region: CASRRQGVAEAFF. The CDR3 region has the DNA TGTGCCAGCAGACGACAGGGGGTGGCTGAAGCTTTCTTT.

The chain combines TRBV4-1 with TRBJ2-1; D is unclear. V was cut by 1 base and J by 0 bases, with 7 bases left in between. The germline V gene encodes CDR1 MGHRA and CDR2 YSYEKL. The CDR3 length is 15 residues. The CDR3, as DNA: TGCGCCAGCAGCCAAGCGCATAGCTCCTACAATGAGCAGTTCTTC. Protein: CASSQAHSSYNEQFF.

This clone was seen a few times. The rearrangement uses TRBV29-1 and TRBJ1-4; D call uncertain. The CDR3 sequence is 13 residues long. Trimming pared 4 bases from V and 5 bases from J, leaving 11 bases between. Per germline, CDR1 SQVTM and CDR2 ANQGSEA. The CDR3 loop is CSVGSGQNEKLFF. CDR3 DNA: TGCAGCGTTGGAAGCGGTCAGAATGAAAAACTGTTTTTT.

The chain links TRBV6-6 to TRBJ1-6, with D maybe TRBD1 (6 bases). Trimming pared 5 bases from V and 9 bases from J, leaving 11 bases between. CDR1 is MNHNY, CDR2 SVGAGI, per germline (reference sequence). This CDR3 contains 13 residues. CDR3 in DNA: TGTGCCAGCAGTGCCACAGGGATTTCACCCCTCCACTTT. This sequence encodes CASSATGISPLHF.

The rearrangement links TRBV27 to TRBJ1-1; TRBD1 might be the D (5 bases). Trimming left V 3 bases short and J 5 bases short, with 10 bases between. This CDR3 contains 13 residues. From germline, CDR1 is MNHEY and CDR2 SMNVEV (reference sequence). The chain's CDR3 is CASSFGRGTEAFF. CDR3 DNA: TGTGCCAGCAGTTTTGGTAGGGGTACTGAAGCTTTCTTT.

CDR3 coding DNA: TGTGCCAGCAGCCTCACAGGGGGCTCCTACAATGAGCAGTTCTTC. Amino acid sequence: CASSLTGGSYNEQFF. The J gene is TRBJ2-1, the V gene TRBV11-1, with TRBD1 matching over 8 bases. Germline-derived CDR1 and CDR2 are SGHAT and FQDESV (reference sequence). This CDR3 is 15 amino acids long. Trimming cost V 5 bases and J 0 bases; bases outside gene matches: 3.

The chain joins TRBV7-8 to TRBJ1-2; 10 positions match TRBD1. Germline CDR1 and CDR2: SGHVS and FQNEAQ. This CDR3 has 17 residues. With 5 bases clipped from V and 2 bases from J, the junction kept 11 bases outside the gene matches. CDR3 protein: CASSPRIGTGANYGYTF. For the CDR3, the DNA is TGTGCCAGCAGCCCCCGGATCGGGACAGGGGCAAACTATGGCTACACCTTC.

About this clone: The junction departs from germline at one end; a sequencing error may be responsible. V gene TRBV7-9 combines with J gene TRBJ2-3, with TRBD1 matching 7 bases. Per the germline V gene, CDR1 is SEHNR and CDR2 is FQNEAQ (reference sequence). CDR3 length: 12 amino acids. The CDR3 DNA follows: TGTGCCAGCAGCTACAGGGGTGAGGCGCAAGATTTT. As protein: CASSYRGEAQDF.

This chain connects TRBV18 to TRBJ1-2; 12 bases map to TRBD1. Germline CDR1 reads KGHSH; CDR2 reads LQKENI. The CDR3 consists of 15 residues. V shed 6 bases, J shed 4 bases, and the junction held 6 bases outside the gene matches. The CDR3 DNA sequence: TGTGCCAGCTCCCAGGGACAGGGGGCTGGCTATGGCTACACCTTC. Amino acids: CASSQGQGAGYGYTF. The complete variable domain, with remaining parts taken from reference TRBV18 and TRBJ1-2, reads NAGVMQNPRHLVRRRGQEARLRCSPMKGHSHVYWYRQLPEEGLKFMVYLQKENIIDESGMPKERFSAEFPKEGPSILRIQQVVRGDSAAYFCASSQGQGAGYGYTFGSGTRLTVV.

The genes are TRBV27 and TRBJ1-5, with no clear D. V was clipped by 5 bases and J by 0 bases, with 14 bases between them. Germline V gene sequence: CDR1 MNHEY, CDR2 SMNVEV (reference sequence). The CDR3 is 16 residues long. CDR3 sequence reads: CASSMTPSYSNQPQHF. Written as DNA, the CDR3 is TGTGCCAGCAGTATGACACCTTCTTATAGCAATCAGCCCCAGCATTTT.